This is a list of T cell receptor beta chains from one sample in a study of shared clonotypes between healthy human individuals. Measured with immunoSEQ multiplex PCR; TCRdb has only the in-frame clones, and not every one. This repertoire shows a few million clones, around 90% found once; its top ten account for 0.13% to 0.15%. The material sequenced was naive CD4+ T cells sorted from blood. The receptors shown here come from a man in his late teens or twenties in good health. Each CDR3 is given with its conserved first and last residue. Each record gives: clone size, J gene, V gene, D gene, CDR3 DNA, CDR3 protein. D genes are given only for firm matches. Expanded clones are given a class, and other clones once, few, many or no size at all.

abundance: -
j_gene: TRBJ2-7
v_gene: TRBV11-2
d_gene: -
CDR3nt: TGTGCCAGCAGCTTAGAAGGTATCTCCTACGAGCAGTACTTC
CDR3aa: CASSLEGISYEQYF

abundance: once
j_gene: TRBJ1-3
v_gene: TRBV2
d_gene: -
CDR3nt: TGTGCCAGCAGTGCCGAGGGATCAGGTGTCACCATATATTTT
CDR3aa: CASSAEGSGVTIYF

abundance: -
j_gene: TRBJ1-4
v_gene: TRBV5-4
d_gene: TRBD1
CDR3nt: TGTGCCAGCAGTTTACAGGGGGCGGGTGAAAAACTGTTTTTT
CDR3aa: CASSLQGAGEKLFF

abundance: -
j_gene: TRBJ1-1
v_gene: TRBV6-5
d_gene: TRBD1
CDR3nt: TGTGCCAGCAGACAGGACAGGGGAAACACTGAAGCTTTCTTT
CDR3aa: CASRQDRGNTEAFF

abundance: -
j_gene: TRBJ1-1
v_gene: TRBV11-2
d_gene: TRBD1
CDR3nt: TGTGCCAGCAGCTCTCAGGGGGCGAACACTGAAGCTTTCTTT
CDR3aa: CASSSQGANTEAFF

abundance: -
j_gene: TRBJ2-5
v_gene: TRBV28
d_gene: -
CDR3nt: TGTGCCAGCAGTTTATTGGGACCACAAGAGACCCAGTACTTC
CDR3aa: CASSLLGPQETQYF

abundance: once
j_gene: TRBJ2-3
v_gene: TRBV4-1
d_gene: TRBD2
CDR3nt: TGCGCCAGCAGTCTCGGGGGGGCAACTAGCACAGATACGCAGTATTTT
CDR3aa: CASSLGGATSTDTQYF

abundance: -
j_gene: TRBJ2-5
v_gene: TRBV5-1
d_gene: TRBD2
CDR3nt: TGCGCCAGCAGCTCTAAACCCCTAGCGGGATCGTCAGAGACCCAGTACTTC
CDR3aa: CASSSKPLAGSSETQYF

abundance: -
j_gene: TRBJ1-2
v_gene: TRBV5-4
d_gene: -
CDR3nt: TGTGCCAGCAGCTTGGGGTCAACGATCTATGGCTACACCTTC
CDR3aa: CASSLGSTIYGYTF

abundance: -
j_gene: TRBJ2-7
v_gene: TRBV28
d_gene: TRBD1
CDR3nt: TGTGCCAGCAGTTTAATGGGGACAGGGCGCTACGAGCAGTACTTC
CDR3aa: CASSLMGTGRYEQYF

abundance: once
j_gene: TRBJ2-7
v_gene: TRBV7-2
d_gene: -
CDR3nt: TGTGCCAGCAGCTTGACCGGGACTGTCGGTTCCTACGAGCAGTACTTC
CDR3aa: CASSLTGTVGSYEQYF

abundance: -
j_gene: TRBJ1-5
v_gene: TRBV12-2
d_gene: -
CDR3nt: TGTGCAAGTCGCACGAAAGACTCACAGCCCCAGCATTTT
CDR3aa: CASRTKDSQPQHF

abundance: once
j_gene: TRBJ2-2
v_gene: TRBV7-2
d_gene: TRBD1
CDR3nt: TGTGCCAGCAGCCGACCGGAGGACAGGGGAAACACCGGGGAGCTGTTTTTT
CDR3aa: CASSRPEDRGNTGELFF

abundance: -
j_gene: TRBJ2-2
v_gene: TRBV2
d_gene: TRBD1
CDR3nt: TGTGCCAGCAGACCCGGGACAGGGGGGGCCGGGGAGCTGTTTTTT
CDR3aa: CASRPGTGGAGELFF

abundance: -
j_gene: TRBJ2-5
v_gene: TRBV11-2
d_gene: TRBD2
CDR3nt: TGTGCCAGCAGCGCCGGGACTAGCGGGGGGGCCCGAGAGACCCAGTACTTC
CDR3aa: CASSAGTSGGARETQYF

abundance: -
j_gene: TRBJ1-2
v_gene: TRBV6-6
d_gene: -
CDR3nt: TGTGCCAGCAGTTCCGGGAATAACTATGGCTACACCTTC
CDR3aa: CASSSGNNYGYTF

abundance: -
j_gene: TRBJ2-2
v_gene: TRBV6-5
d_gene: -
CDR3nt: TGTGCCAGCAAGGTCCAGGGTTTCACCGGGGAGCTGTTTTTT
CDR3aa: CASKVQGFTGELFF

abundance: -
j_gene: TRBJ2-7
v_gene: TRBV19
d_gene: TRBD1
CDR3nt: TGTGCCAGTAGTACGGGACAGCGAACGTACGAGCAGTACTTC
CDR3aa: CASSTGQRTYEQYF

abundance: -
j_gene: TRBJ1-2
v_gene: TRBV7-2
d_gene: -
CDR3nt: TGTGCCAGCAGCTTACTCAGAATCCCTCCCTATGGCTACACCTTC
CDR3aa: CASSLLRIPPYGYTF

abundance: -
j_gene: TRBJ2-3
v_gene: TRBV10-1
d_gene: TRBD2
CDR3nt: TGCGCCAGCAGCGGGACTACGGATACGCAGTATTTT
CDR3aa: CASSGTTDTQYF

abundance: -
j_gene: TRBJ1-3
v_gene: TRBV19
d_gene: TRBD1
CDR3nt: TGTGCCAGTAGCAATCAGGGGGCCGCTGGAAACACCATATATTTT
CDR3aa: CASSNQGAAGNTIYF

abundance: -
j_gene: TRBJ2-1
v_gene: TRBV28
d_gene: TRBD2
CDR3nt: TGTGCCAGCAGTTTCCCCGCGGGGGGTAATGAGCAGTTCTTC
CDR3aa: CASSFPAGGNEQFF

abundance: -
j_gene: TRBJ1-2
v_gene: TRBV6-1
d_gene: -
CDR3nt: TGTGCCAGCAACTTATCGCCGGGGGGCATCGGGGGCTACACCTTC
CDR3aa: CASNLSPGGIGGYTF

abundance: -
j_gene: TRBJ2-3
v_gene: TRBV7-9
d_gene: TRBD2
CDR3nt: TGTGCCAGCAGCTTAGTCGGGACTAGCGGGCTCACAGATACGCAGTATTTT
CDR3aa: CASSLVGTSGLTDTQYF

abundance: -
j_gene: TRBJ2-1
v_gene: TRBV7-2
d_gene: TRBD2
CDR3nt: TGTGCCAGCAGCTTTAGACTAGCGGGAATTCGCGGTCTTGAGCAGTTCTTC
CDR3aa: CASSFRLAGIRGLEQFF

abundance: -
j_gene: TRBJ1-1
v_gene: TRBV30
d_gene: -
CDR3nt: TGTGCCTGTTCAACAGGGCCCCGGAACACTGAAGCTTTCTTT
CDR3aa: CACSTGPRNTEAFF

abundance: -
j_gene: TRBJ1-3
v_gene: TRBV9
d_gene: -
CDR3nt: TGTGCCAGCAGCGTAGGAAAGGGGCCCTCTGGAAACACCATATATTTT
CDR3aa: CASSVGKGPSGNTIYF

abundance: -
j_gene: TRBJ2-2
v_gene: TRBV9
d_gene: TRBD1
CDR3nt: TGTGCCAGCAGCGCCCGACAGGGGACAATTAACACCGGGGAGCTGTTTTTT
CDR3aa: CASSARQGTINTGELFF

abundance: -
j_gene: TRBJ1-4
v_gene: TRBV5-1
d_gene: TRBD1
CDR3nt: TGCGCCAGCACCGGGACAGGGACCACAACTAATGAAAAACTGTTTTTT
CDR3aa: CASTGTGTTTNEKLFF

abundance: -
j_gene: TRBJ1-5
v_gene: TRBV9
d_gene: -
CDR3nt: TGTGCCAGCAGCCCCCCGGAAGAAAACCTCAATCAGCCCCAGCATTTT
CDR3aa: CASSPPEENLNQPQHF

abundance: -
j_gene: TRBJ2-1
v_gene: TRBV11-3
d_gene: -
CDR3nt: TGTGCCAGCAGCTCTGGGTACAGTGTCAATGAGCAGTTCTTC
CDR3aa: CASSSGYSVNEQFF

abundance: -
j_gene: TRBJ2-5
v_gene: TRBV10-2
d_gene: TRBD2
CDR3nt: TGCGCCAGCAGTGAGGGGCTAGCGGGGGCCCAAGAGACCCAGTACTTC
CDR3aa: CASSEGLAGAQETQYF

abundance: -
j_gene: TRBJ2-1
v_gene: TRBV6-5
d_gene: TRBD2
CDR3nt: TGTGCCAGCAGGAGGGGACTAGCGGACAATGAGCAGTTCTTC
CDR3aa: CASRRGLADNEQFF

abundance: -
j_gene: TRBJ2-3
v_gene: TRBV25-1
d_gene: TRBD2
CDR3nt: TGTGCCAGCAGAAAGACACTAGCGGAAGGCACAGATACGCAGTATTTT
CDR3aa: CASRKTLAEGTDTQYF

abundance: -
j_gene: TRBJ2-6
v_gene: TRBV30
d_gene: -
CDR3nt: TGTGCCTGGCAGGGTACTGGGGCCAACGTCCTGACTTTC
CDR3aa: CAWQGTGANVLTF

abundance: -
j_gene: TRBJ2-6
v_gene: TRBV10-3
d_gene: -
CDR3nt: TGTGCCATCAGTGGGCAGGGGGGTCCCTCTGGGGCCAACGTCCTGACTTTC
CDR3aa: CAISGQGGPSGANVLTF

abundance: -
j_gene: TRBJ2-7
v_gene: TRBV5-4
d_gene: -
CDR3nt: TGTGCCAGCAGCTTACTCGGGTACGAGCAGTACTTC
CDR3aa: CASSLLGYEQYF

abundance: -
j_gene: TRBJ2-7
v_gene: TRBV6-5
d_gene: TRBD1
CDR3nt: TGTGCCAGCAGTGGACCCACAGGGGCGACCTACGAGCAGTACTTC
CDR3aa: CASSGPTGATYEQYF

abundance: -
j_gene: TRBJ2-3
v_gene: TRBV25-1
d_gene: -
CDR3nt: TGTGCCAGCAGTGCGCCAGGGCCTATGACAGATACGCAGTATTTT
CDR3aa: CASSAPGPMTDTQYF

abundance: -
j_gene: TRBJ2-3
v_gene: TRBV30
d_gene: -
CDR3nt: TGTGCCTGGAGTGACGGGGTTAGCACAGATACGCAGTATTTT
CDR3aa: CAWSDGVSTDTQYF

abundance: once
j_gene: TRBJ1-5
v_gene: TRBV28
d_gene: TRBD1
CDR3nt: TGTGCCAGCAGTTTAAGGGACAGGGCCAATCAGCCCCAGCATTTT
CDR3aa: CASSLRDRANQPQHF

abundance: -
j_gene: TRBJ2-7
v_gene: TRBV5-4
d_gene: TRBD1
CDR3nt: TGTGCCAGCAGCTTTTTCGGGACAGCGAACGAGCAGTACTTC
CDR3aa: CASSFFGTANEQYF

abundance: -
j_gene: TRBJ1-4
v_gene: TRBV14
d_gene: -
CDR3nt: TGTGCCAGCAGCCAAGCGGGGGCTAATGAAAAACTGTTTTTT
CDR3aa: CASSQAGANEKLFF

abundance: -
j_gene: TRBJ1-2
v_gene: TRBV7-9
d_gene: -
CDR3nt: TGTGCCAGCAGCTTAGACCCCCGCGGGGGCTACACCTTC
CDR3aa: CASSLDPRGGYTF

abundance: -
j_gene: TRBJ2-7
v_gene: TRBV7-7
d_gene: TRBD1
CDR3nt: TGTGCTAGCAGCCCTAAAGACGGACAGGCCTACGAGCAGTACTTC
CDR3aa: CASSPKDGQAYEQYF

abundance: -
j_gene: TRBJ2-3
v_gene: TRBV5-1
d_gene: TRBD2
CDR3nt: TGCGCCAGCAGCCGGACTAGCGGGGGGACAGATACGCAGTATTTT
CDR3aa: CASSRTSGGTDTQYF

abundance: -
j_gene: TRBJ2-7
v_gene: TRBV27
d_gene: -
CDR3nt: TGTGCCAGCAGCATACGCGGCTCCAACTACGAGCAGTACTTC
CDR3aa: CASSIRGSNYEQYF

abundance: -
j_gene: TRBJ2-1
v_gene: TRBV12-5
d_gene: TRBD2
CDR3nt: TGTGCTAGTGGCACGACTAGCGGGAGAAACAATGAGCAGTTCTTC
CDR3aa: CASGTTSGRNNEQFF